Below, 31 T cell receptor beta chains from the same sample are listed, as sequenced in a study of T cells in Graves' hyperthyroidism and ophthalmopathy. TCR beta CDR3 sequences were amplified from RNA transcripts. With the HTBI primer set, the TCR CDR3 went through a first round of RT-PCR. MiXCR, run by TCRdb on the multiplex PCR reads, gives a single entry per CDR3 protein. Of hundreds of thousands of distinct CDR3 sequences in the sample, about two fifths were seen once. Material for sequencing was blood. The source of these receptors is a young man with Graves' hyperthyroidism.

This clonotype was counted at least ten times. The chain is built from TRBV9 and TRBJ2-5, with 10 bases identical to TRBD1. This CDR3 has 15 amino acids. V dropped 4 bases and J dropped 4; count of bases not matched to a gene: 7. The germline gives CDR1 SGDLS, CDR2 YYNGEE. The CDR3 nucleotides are TGTGCCAGCAGCCCGGGACAGGGGCGAGCAGAGACCCAGTACTTC. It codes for CASSPGQGRAETQYF.

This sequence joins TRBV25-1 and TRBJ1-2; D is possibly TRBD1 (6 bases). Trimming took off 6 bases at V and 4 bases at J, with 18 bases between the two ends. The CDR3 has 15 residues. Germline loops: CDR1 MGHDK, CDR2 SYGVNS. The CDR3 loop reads CASRDQGLRRYGYTF. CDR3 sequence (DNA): TGTGCCAGCAGAGACCAGGGGCTCCGCCGCTATGGCTACACCTTC.

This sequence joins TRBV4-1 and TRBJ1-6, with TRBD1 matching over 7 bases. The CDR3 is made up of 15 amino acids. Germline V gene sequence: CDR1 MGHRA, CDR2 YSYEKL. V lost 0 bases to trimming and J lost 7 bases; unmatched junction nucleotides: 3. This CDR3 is CASSQETGLNSPLHF. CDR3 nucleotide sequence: TGCGCCAGCAGCCAAGAGACAGGGCTCAATTCACCCCTCCACTTT.

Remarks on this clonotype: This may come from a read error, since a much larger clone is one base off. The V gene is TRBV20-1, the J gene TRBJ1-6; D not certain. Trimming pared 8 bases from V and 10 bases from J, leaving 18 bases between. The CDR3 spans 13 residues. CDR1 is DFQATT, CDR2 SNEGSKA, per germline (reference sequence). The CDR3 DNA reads TGCAGTCCTGTGCTGGGTCTGAAATCACCCCTCCACTTT. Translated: CSPVLGLKSPLHF.

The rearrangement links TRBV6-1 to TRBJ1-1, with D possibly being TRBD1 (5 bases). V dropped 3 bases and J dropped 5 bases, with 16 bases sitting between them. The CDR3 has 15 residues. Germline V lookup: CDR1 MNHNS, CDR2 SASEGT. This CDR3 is CASSDLGTVGTEAFF. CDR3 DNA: TGTGCCAGCAGTGACCTCGGGACTGTAGGGACTGAAGCTTTCTTT.

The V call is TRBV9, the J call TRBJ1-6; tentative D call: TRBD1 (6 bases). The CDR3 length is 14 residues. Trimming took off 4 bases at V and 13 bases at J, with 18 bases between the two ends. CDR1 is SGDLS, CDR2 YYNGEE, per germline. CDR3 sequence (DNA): TGTGCCAGCAGCACAACAGGGACGGGGCAGCCCCTCCACTTT. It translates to CASSTTGTGQPLHF.

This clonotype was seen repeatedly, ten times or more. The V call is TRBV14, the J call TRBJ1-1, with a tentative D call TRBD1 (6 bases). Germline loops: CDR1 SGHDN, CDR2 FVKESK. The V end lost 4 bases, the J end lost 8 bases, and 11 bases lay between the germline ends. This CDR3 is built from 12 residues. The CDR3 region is CASSPTGVEAFF. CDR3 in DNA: TGTGCCAGCAGCCCGACAGGTGTGGAAGCTTTCTTT.

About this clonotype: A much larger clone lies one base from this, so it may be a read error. This CDR3 is CASTADRNRSPPHF. The CDR3 DNA reads as TGTGCCAGCACGGCGGACAGGAATCGTTCACCCCCCCACTTT. This chain connects TRBV6-6 to TRBJ1-6; 7 positions match TRBD1. The CDR3 covers 14 residues. Germline loops: CDR1 MNHNY, CDR2 SVGAGI (reference sequence).

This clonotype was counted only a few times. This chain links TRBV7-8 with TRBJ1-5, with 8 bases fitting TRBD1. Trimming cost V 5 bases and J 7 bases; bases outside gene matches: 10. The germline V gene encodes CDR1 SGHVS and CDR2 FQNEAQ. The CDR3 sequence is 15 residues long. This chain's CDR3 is CASSRYPGQVQPQHF. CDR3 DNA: TGTGCCAGCAGCCGTTACCCGGGACAGGTCCAGCCCCAGCATTTT.

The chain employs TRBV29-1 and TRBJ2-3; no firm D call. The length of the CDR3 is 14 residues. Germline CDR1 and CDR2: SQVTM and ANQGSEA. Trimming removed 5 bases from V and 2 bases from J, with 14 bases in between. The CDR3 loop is CSVSRSQITDTQYF. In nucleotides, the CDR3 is TGCAGCGTTTCTCGGAGCCAAATCACAGATACGCAGTATTTT.

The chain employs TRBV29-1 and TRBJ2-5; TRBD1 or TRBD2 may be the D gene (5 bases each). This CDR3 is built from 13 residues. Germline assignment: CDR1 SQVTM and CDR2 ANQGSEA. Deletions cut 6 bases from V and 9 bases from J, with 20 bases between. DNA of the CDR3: TGCAGCGTGCTTGCCGCGACGGGGCAGCCCCAGTACTTC. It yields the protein CSVLAATGQPQYF.

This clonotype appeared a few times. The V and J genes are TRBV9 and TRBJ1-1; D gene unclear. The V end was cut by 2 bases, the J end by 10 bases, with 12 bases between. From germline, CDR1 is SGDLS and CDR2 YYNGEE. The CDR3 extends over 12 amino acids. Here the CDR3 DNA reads TGTGCCAGCAGCGTTGATCCTCCCAGAGCTTTCTTT. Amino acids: CASSVDPPRAFF.

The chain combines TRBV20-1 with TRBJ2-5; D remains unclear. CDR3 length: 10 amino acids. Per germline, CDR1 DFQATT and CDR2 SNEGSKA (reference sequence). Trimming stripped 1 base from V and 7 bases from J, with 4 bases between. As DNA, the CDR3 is TGCAGTGCTAGAGCCGGGACCCAGTACTTC. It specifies CSARAGTQYF.

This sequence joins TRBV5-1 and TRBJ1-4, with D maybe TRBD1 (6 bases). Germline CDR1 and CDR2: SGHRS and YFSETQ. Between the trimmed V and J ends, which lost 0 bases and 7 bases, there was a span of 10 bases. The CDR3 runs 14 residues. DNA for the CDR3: TGCGCCAGCAGCTTGGGCCCGGACAGTGAAAAACTGTTTTTT. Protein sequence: CASSLGPDSEKLFF.

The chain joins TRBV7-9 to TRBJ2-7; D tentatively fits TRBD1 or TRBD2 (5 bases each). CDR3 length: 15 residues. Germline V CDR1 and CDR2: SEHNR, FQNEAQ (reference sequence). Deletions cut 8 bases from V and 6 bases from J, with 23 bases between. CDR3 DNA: TGTGCCAGCTCCCCCGGGGCTCTCGTTCCGGGCGAGCAGTACTTC. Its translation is CASSPGALVPGEQYF.

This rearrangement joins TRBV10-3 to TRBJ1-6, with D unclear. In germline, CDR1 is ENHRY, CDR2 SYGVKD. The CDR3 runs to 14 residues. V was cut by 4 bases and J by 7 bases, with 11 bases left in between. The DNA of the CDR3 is TGTGCCATCAGTGCCGTAACAGACAATTCACCCCTCCACTTT. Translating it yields CAISAVTDNSPLHF.

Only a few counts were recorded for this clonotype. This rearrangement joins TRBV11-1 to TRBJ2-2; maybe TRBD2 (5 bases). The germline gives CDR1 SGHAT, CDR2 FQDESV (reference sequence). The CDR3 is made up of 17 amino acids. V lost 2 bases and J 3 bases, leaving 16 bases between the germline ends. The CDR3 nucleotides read TGTGCCAGCAGCTTATTAGTGGTGGGAGCGTACACCGGGGAGCTGTTTTTT. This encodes CASSLLVVGAYTGELFF.

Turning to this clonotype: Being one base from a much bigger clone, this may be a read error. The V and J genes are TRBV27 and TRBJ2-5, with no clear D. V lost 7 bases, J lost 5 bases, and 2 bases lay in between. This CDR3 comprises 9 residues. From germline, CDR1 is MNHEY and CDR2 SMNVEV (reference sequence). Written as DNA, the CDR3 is TGTGCCAGCACGGAGACCCAGTACTTC. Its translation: CASTETQYF.

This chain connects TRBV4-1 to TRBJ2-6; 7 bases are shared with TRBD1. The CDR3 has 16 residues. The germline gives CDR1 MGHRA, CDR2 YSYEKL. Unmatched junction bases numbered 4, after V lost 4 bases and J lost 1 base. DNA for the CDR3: TGCGCCAGCAGCCTTTCGACAGGGTCTGGGGCCAACGTCCTGACTTTC. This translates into CASSLSTGSGANVLTF.

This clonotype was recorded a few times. The CDR3 DNA reads TGCGCCAGCAGCTTCAGGGTTAGCACTGAAGCTTTCTTT. Translated: CASSFRVSTEAFF. The gene calls are TRBV5-1 and TRBJ1-1; TRBD1 is a possible D gene (5 bases). V was cut by 2 bases and J by 4 bases, with 9 bases left in between. CDR1 is SGHRS, CDR2 YFSETQ, per germline. The CDR3 is 13 residues long.

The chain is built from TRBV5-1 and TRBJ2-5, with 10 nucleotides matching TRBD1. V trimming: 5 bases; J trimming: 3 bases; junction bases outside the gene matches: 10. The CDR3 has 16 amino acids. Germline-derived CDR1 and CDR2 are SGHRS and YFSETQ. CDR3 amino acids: CASSYRTGGVEETQYF. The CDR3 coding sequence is TGCGCCAGCAGTTACCGGACAGGGGGAGTGGAAGAGACCCAGTACTTC. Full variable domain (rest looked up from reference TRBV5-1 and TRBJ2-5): KAGVTQTPRYLIKTRGQQVTLSCSPISGHRSVSWYQQTPGQGLQFLFEYFSETQRNKGNFPGRFSGRQFSNSRSEMNVSTLELGDSALYLCASSYRTGGVEETQYFGPGTRLLVL.

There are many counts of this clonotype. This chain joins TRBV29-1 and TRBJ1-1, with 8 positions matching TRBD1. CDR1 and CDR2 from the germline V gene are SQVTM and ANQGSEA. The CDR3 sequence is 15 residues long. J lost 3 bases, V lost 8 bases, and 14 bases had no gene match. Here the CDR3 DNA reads TGCAGCTTTAAGACAGGGGCTGGGCAGGACACTGAAGCTTTCTTT. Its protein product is CSFKTGAGQDTEAFF. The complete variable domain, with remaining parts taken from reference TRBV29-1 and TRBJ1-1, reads SAVISQKPSRDICQRGTSLTIQCQVDSQVTMMFWYRQQPGQSLTLIATANQGSEATYESGFVIDKFPISRPNLTFSTLTVSNMSPEDSSIYLCSFKTGAGQDTEAFFGQGTRLTVV.

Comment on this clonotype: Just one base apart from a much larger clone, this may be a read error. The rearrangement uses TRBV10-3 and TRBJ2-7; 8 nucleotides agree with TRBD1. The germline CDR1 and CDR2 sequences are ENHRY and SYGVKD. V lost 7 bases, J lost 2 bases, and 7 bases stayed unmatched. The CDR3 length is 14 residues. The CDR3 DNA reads TGTGCCATCACTCCCGGACAGGGACCCTACGAGCAGTACTTC. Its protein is CAITPGQGPYEQYF.

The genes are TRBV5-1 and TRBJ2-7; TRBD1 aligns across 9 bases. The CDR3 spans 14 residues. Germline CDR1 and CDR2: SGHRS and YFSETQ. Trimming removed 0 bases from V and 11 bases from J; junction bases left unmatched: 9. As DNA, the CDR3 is TGCGCCAGCAGCTTGGATGGGACAGGGCCTTCAGAGTACTTC. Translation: CASSLDGTGPSEYF.

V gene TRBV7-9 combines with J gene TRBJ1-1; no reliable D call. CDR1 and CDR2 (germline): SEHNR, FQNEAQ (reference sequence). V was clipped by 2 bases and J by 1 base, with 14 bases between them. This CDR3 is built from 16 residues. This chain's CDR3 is CASSLSKVRRNTEAFF. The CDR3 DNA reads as TGTGCCAGCAGCTTATCCAAGGTTCGGAGGAACACTGAAGCTTTCTTT.

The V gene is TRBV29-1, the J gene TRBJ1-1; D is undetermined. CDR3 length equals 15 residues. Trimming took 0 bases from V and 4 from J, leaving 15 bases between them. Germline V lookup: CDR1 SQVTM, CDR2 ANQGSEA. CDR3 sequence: CSVEDQPGSATEAFF. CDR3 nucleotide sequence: TGCAGCGTTGAAGATCAGCCAGGATCGGCCACTGAAGCTTTCTTT.

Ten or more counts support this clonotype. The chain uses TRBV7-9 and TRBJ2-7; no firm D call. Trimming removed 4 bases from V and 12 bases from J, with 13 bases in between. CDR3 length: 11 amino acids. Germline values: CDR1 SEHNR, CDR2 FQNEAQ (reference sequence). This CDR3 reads CASSSSLQSYF. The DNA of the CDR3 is TGTGCCAGCAGCTCGAGTTTGCAGTCGTACTTC.

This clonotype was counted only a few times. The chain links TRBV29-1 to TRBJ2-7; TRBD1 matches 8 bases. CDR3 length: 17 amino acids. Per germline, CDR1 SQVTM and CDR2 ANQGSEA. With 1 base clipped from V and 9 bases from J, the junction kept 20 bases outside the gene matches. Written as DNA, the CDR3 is TGCAGCGTTGAAGGGGCGACAGGGGAGTTCCCAAGGAAGGGGCAGTACTTC. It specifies CSVEGATGEFPRKGQYF.

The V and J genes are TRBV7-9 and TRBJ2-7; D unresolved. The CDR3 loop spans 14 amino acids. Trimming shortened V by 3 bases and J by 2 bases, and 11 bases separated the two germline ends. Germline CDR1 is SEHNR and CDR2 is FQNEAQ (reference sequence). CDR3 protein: CASSFGSDPYEQYF. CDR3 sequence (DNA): TGTGCCAGCAGCTTTGGATCGGACCCCTACGAGCAGTACTTC.

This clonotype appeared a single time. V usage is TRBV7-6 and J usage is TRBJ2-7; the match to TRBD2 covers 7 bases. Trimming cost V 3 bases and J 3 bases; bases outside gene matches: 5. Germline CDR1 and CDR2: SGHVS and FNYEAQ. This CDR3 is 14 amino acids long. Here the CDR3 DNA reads TGTGCCAGCAGCTTGAGCGGGGCCGGCTACGAGCAGTACTTC. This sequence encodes CASSLSGAGYEQYF.

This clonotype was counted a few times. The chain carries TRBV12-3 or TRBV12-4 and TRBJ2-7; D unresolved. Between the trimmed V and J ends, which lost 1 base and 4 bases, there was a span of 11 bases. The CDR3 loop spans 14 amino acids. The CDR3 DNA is TGTGCCAGCAGTTTAGGGGCCCCCGGTTACGAGCAGTACTTC. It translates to CASSLGAPGYEQYF.